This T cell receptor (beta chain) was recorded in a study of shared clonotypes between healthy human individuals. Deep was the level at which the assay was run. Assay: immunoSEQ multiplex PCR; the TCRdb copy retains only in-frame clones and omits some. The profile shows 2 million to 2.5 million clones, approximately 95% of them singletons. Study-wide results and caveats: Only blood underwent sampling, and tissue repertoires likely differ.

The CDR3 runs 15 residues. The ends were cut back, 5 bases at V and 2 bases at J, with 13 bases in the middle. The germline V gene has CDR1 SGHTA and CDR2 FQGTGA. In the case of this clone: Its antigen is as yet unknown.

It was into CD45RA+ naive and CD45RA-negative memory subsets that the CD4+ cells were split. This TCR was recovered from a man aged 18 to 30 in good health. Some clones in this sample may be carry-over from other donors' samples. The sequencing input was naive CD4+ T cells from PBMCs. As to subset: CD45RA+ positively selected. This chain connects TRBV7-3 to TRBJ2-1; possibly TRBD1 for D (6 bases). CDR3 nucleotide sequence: TGTGCCAGCAGCGTCGCAGGGGTACCCTACAATGAGCAGTTCTTC. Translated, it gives CASSVAGVPYNEQFF.